Listed below are T cell receptor beta chains from one sample, sequenced in a study of cytomegalovirus exposure and HLA in healthy donors. Clones were sequenced by immunoSEQ multiplex PCR, and TCRdb holds only the in-frame ones, with some missing. Recorded for this sample: around 84,000 clones. Sequenced: PBMCs. All receptors derive from a man aged 30-40 years in good health and CMV-seronegative. Both conserved end residues are part of each CDR3. The order of the fields is J gene, V gene, D gene, CDR3 length, CDR3 DNA, CDR3 protein. D genes are given only for firm matches.

TRBJ2-4 | TRBV2 | TRBD1 | 14 | TGTGCCAGCAGTTTGGACAGGGCCAAAAACATTCAGTACTTC | CASSLDRAKNIQYF
TRBJ2-7 | TRBV2 | TRBD1 | 12 | TGTGCCAGCAGTCAAACAGGGGGCGAGCAGTACTTC | CASSQTGGEQYF
TRBJ1-2 | TRBV4-1 | TRBD1 | 13 | TGCGCCAGCAGCCATAGACAGGGGACTGGCTACACCTTC | CASSHRQGTGYTF
TRBJ2-1 | TRBV25-1 | TRBD2 | 14 | TGTGCCAGCAGTGAGGCGGGAGGGGCTCGTGAGCAGTTCTTC | CASSEAGGAREQFF
TRBJ1-2 | TRBV28 | . | 13 | TGTGCCAGCAGTTTAGGGGGGGACTATGGCTACACCTTC | CASSLGGDYGYTF
TRBJ2-1 | TRBV19 | TRBD2 | 17 | TGTGCCAGTACCCCCCCTGGGGGACTAGCGTCATACAATGAGCAGTTCTTC | CASTPPGGLASYNEQFF
TRBJ1-1 | TRBV7-6 | . | 13 | TGTGCCAGCAGCGCACAGGGGAACACTGAAGCTTTCTTT | CASSAQGNTEAFF
TRBJ1-6 | TRBV5-4 | . | 14 | TGTGCCAGCAGCTTGAAGGGAGCGGACTCACCCCTCCACTTT | CASSLKGADSPLHF
TRBJ2-5 | TRBV5-6 | TRBD1 | 14 | TGTGCCAGCAGCTCGGACAGGATCCAAGAGACCCAGTACTTC | CASSSDRIQETQYF
TRBJ1-5 | TRBV10-3 | TRBD1 | 13 | TGTGCCATCAGTGAATCCGGGACAGGCACCCAGCATTTT | CAISESGTGTQHF
TRBJ1-2 | TRBV5-1 | . | 13 | TGCGCCAGCAGGCGGGATCTGGGCTATGGCTACACCTTC | CASRRDLGYGYTF
TRBJ1-5 | TRBV10-2 | TRBD1 | 15 | TGCGCCAGCAGTGAAGGGAACAGGGGTAATCAGCCCCAGCATTTT | CASSEGNRGNQPQHF
TRBJ1-1 | TRBV4-1 | . | 16 | TGCGCCAGCAGCCGTTCCCAGGGCAGGGTGAACACTGAAGCTTTCTTT | CASSRSQGRVNTEAFF
TRBJ1-3 | TRBV4-1 | . | 16 | TGCGCCAGCAGCCAAGGTTTACGGGGAGATGGAAACACCATATATTTT | CASSQGLRGDGNTIYF
TRBJ2-1 | TRBV9 | . | 15 | TGTGCCAGCAGCGGAGCGGCCTGGAACTACAATGAGCAGTTCTTC | CASSGAAWNYNEQFF
TRBJ1-1 | TRBV9 | . | 12 | TGTGCCAGCTCGCGGGTATACGGTGAAGCTTTCTTT | CASSRVYGEAFF
TRBJ2-5 | TRBV4-1 | . | 15 | TGCGCCAGCAGCCAAGAGGGGACAACCGGCGAGACCCAGTACTTC | CASSQEGTTGETQYF
TRBJ2-4 | TRBV15 | TRBD1 | 16 | TGTGCCACCAGCAGAGATCCTCCCAATACAGGGGCCATTCAGTACTTC | CATSRDPPNTGAIQYF
TRBJ2-1 | TRBV5-1 | . | 13 | TGCGCCAGCAGCCCTAACTCCTACAATGAGCAGTTCTTC | CASSPNSYNEQFF
TRBJ1-2 | TRBV5-4 | . | 12 | TGTGCCAGCAGCTTGGTCGGCTATGGCTACACCTTC | CASSLVGYGYTF
TRBJ2-7 | TRBV6-5 | . | 15 | TGTGCCAGCAGTTACGGGGGCCCCCCTAACTACGAGCAGTACTTC | CASSYGGPPNYEQYF
TRBJ2-7 | TRBV11-3 | TRBD2 | 14 | TGTGCCAGCAGCTTAGGGGAGGGGCGCTACGAGCAGTACTTC | CASSLGEGRYEQYF
TRBJ2-1 | TRBV9 | TRBD1 | 15 | TGTGCCAGCAGCGTGGACAGGGGATCCTACAATGAGCAGTTCTTC | CASSVDRGSYNEQFF
TRBJ1-2 | TRBV5-1 | TRBD1 | 13 | TGCGCCAGCAGCCGAGGGGGCGCCGATGGCTACACCTTC | CASSRGGADGYTF
TRBJ2-7 | TRBV27 | . | 14 | TGTGCCAGCAGTTTAAGTAGGGACACCTACGAGCAGTACTTC | CASSLSRDTYEQYF
TRBJ2-5 | TRBV5-1 | TRBD1 | 14 | TGCGCCAGCAGCTTACAGACAGGGGAAGAGACCCAGTACTTC | CASSLQTGEETQYF
TRBJ1-1 | TRBV10-3 | TRBD1 | 11 | TGTGCCTGTCAGGGGGCTCTGGTGGCTTTCTTT | CACQGALVAFF
TRBJ2-5 | TRBV4-2 | TRBD1 | 16 | TGTGCCAGCAGCCAAGAGAGGACAGGGGGTTTGGAGACCCAGTACTTC | CASSQERTGGLETQYF
TRBJ2-2 | TRBV7-6 | TRBD2 | 16 | TGTGCCAGCAGCTCGGGACTAGCGTTGAACACCGGGGAGCTGTTTTTT | CASSSGLALNTGELFF
TRBJ1-3 | TRBV18 | TRBD1 | 17 | TGTGCCAGCTCACGCTCTCAACAGGGGAGCTCTGGAAACACCATATATTTT | CASSRSQQGSSGNTIYF
TRBJ2-1 | TRBV10-1 | TRBD1 | 14 | TGCGCCAGCAGTGTGGGGACAGGGGGCCATGAGCAGTTCTTC | CASSVGTGGHEQFF
TRBJ1-2 | TRBV4-3 | . | 15 | TGCGCCAGCAGCCAAGTACAGGCCTCTGGCTATGGCTACACCTTC | CASSQVQASGYGYTF
TRBJ1-6 | TRBV19 | . | 12 | TGTGCCAGTAGGCGGTATAATTCACCCCTCCACTTT | CASRRYNSPLHF
TRBJ2-7 | TRBV9 | . | 14 | TGTGCCAGCAGCGTAGGAGGAGGGCTCTACGAGCAGTACTTC | CASSVGGGLYEQYF
TRBJ1-3 | TRBV9 | TRBD1 | 17 | TGTGCCAGCAGCCGCGGACAGGGGAGCCCCTCTGGAAACACCATATATTTT | CASSRGQGSPSGNTIYF
TRBJ2-1 | TRBV4-1 | TRBD2 | 18 | TGCGCCAGCAGCCAGGGACTAGCGGGGGTCGTGACCTACAATGAGCAGTTCTTC | CASSQGLAGVVTYNEQFF
TRBJ2-7 | TRBV5-1 | . | 15 | TGCGCCAGCAGCTTTGGAGACAGATTCTCCTACGAGCAGTACTTC | CASSFGDRFSYEQYF
TRBJ1-1 | TRBV5-1 | TRBD1 | 12 | TGCGCCAGCAGCTTAGGGACAGGGGAAGCTTTCTTT | CASSLGTGEAFF
TRBJ2-7 | TRBV6-6 | . | 16 | TGTGCCAGCAGTCCTTACACCGGGACTTACGATTACGAGCAGTACTTC | CASSPYTGTYDYEQYF
TRBJ1-2 | TRBV21-1 | . | 12 | TGTGCCTCCGGGACAGGGATAAATGGCTACACCTTC | CASGTGINGYTF
TRBJ2-2 | TRBV9 | TRBD1 | 17 | TGTGCCAGCAGCTCACGAGGATGGACAGGGGGCACCGGGGAGCTGTTTTTT | CASSSRGWTGGTGELFF
TRBJ2-1 | TRBV18 | . | 16 | TGTGCCAGCTCACCACCGAACCAGGTGAAAGGCAATGAGCAGTTCTTC | CASSPPNQVKGNEQFF
TRBJ2-7 | TRBV5-1 | TRBD2 | 17 | TGCGCCAGCAGCTTGTTTGGCGGGAGGCTATCCTACGACGAGCAGTACTTC | CASSLFGGRLSYDEQYF
TRBJ2-2 | TRBV6-1 | . | 15 | TGTGCCAGCAGTCCCCTGCAGGGGGGAACCGGGGAGCTGTTTTTT | CASSPLQGGTGELFF
TRBJ2-5 | TRBV11-2 | . | 14 | TGTGCCAGCAGCCCATCTTCGGGTCCGGAGACCCAGTACTTC | CASSPSSGPETQYF
TRBJ2-5 | TRBV18 | TRBD1 | 14 | TGTGCCAGCTCAAAGACAGGGGGCCCGGAGACCCAGTACTTC | CASSKTGGPETQYF
TRBJ2-7 | TRBV7-6 | TRBD1 | 14 | TGTGCCAGCAGCTTAGCGGGGGACAGCCACGAGCAGTACTTC | CASSLAGDSHEQYF
TRBJ1-1 | TRBV7-2 | . | 13 | TGTGCCAGCAGCTTAGATGTTCAGGGTGAAGCTTTCTTT | CASSLDVQGEAFF
TRBJ1-3 | TRBV9 | . | 15 | TGTGCCAGCAGCGTTGGACTGTCCTCTGGAAACACCATATATTTT | CASSVGLSSGNTIYF
TRBJ1-1 | TRBV5-1 | . | 13 | TGCGCCAGCAGCTCACGGGGGGGCACTGAAGCTTTCTTT | CASSSRGGTEAFF
TRBJ2-5 | TRBV25-1 | . | 16 | TGTGCCAGCAGTGAACCCAGACGGGAGACCCAAGAGACCCAGTACTTC | CASSEPRRETQETQYF
TRBJ1-2 | TRBV27 | . | 13 | TGTGCCAGCAAACCCTCAGGGAACTATGGCTACACCTTC | CASKPSGNYGYTF
TRBJ1-1 | TRBV6-6 | . | 16 | TGTGCCAGCAGAAACAGGGTCCGTAAGGAGAACACTGAAGCTTTCTTT | CASRNRVRKENTEAFF